The entry below describes one T cell receptor (beta chain). Its antigen is currently unknown. The sample is drawn from a study of OX40 agonist ivuxolimab in advanced cancers. About the study: An agonistic human IgG2 monoclonal antibody against OX40 (CD134) was given. Broader study findings: At 0.1 to 3.0 mg/kg and by week 6, clonal expansion occurred in CD4+ and CD8+ blood T cells.

Germline V gene data show CDR1 as SGHTA and CDR2 as FQGNSA. V was trimmed by 4 bases and J by 11 bases, leaving 17 bases between them. The CDR3 spans 13 residues. Method: immunoSEQ multiplex PCR; TCRdb's copy keeps in-frame clones and lacks some. The table records approximately 91,000 clones, 80% to 90% of them present only once. The receptor was isolated from an adult with an advanced solid tumor such as melanoma, head and neck, liver or kidney cancer. This chain links TRBV7-2 with TRBJ1-1; D possibly corresponds to TRBD1 (5 bases). The starting material was CD4+ or CD8+ T cells sorted from blood, obtained in a trial of the OX40 agonist ivuxolimab. The CDR3 protein is CASSSGAGLGAFF. As DNA, the CDR3 is TGTGCCAGCAGCTCTGGGGCAGGCCTTGGGGCTTTCTTT.